Each of the 7 T cell receptor beta chains below was sequenced from the same sample in a study of blood T cell repertoires in COVID-19. Method: immunoSEQ multiplex PCR; TCRdb's copy keeps in-frame clones and lacks some. The table has over 130,000 clones, approximately 85% seen once; the top ten hold 3% to 3.5%. The sample was PBMCs or T cells enriched from blood (not recorded which). The source of these receptors is a woman in her forties or fifties with acute COVID-19.

The chain couples TRBV15 to TRBJ1-3; D possibly corresponds to TRBD1 (6 bases). The V gene lost 2 bases and the J gene lost 1 base, with 15 bases spanning the gap. Germline CDR1 LNHNV, CDR2 YYDKDF (reference sequence). The CDR3 runs to 17 residues. This CDR3 reads CATSRYGQQHSGNTIYF. Here the CDR3 DNA reads TGTGCCACCAGCAGATACGGACAGCAGCATTCTGGAAACACCATATATTTT.

The rearrangement links TRBV19 to TRBJ2-1, with TRBD2 as a possible D gene (5 bases). V lost 1 base, J lost 7 bases, and 5 bases lay in between. The CDR3 totals 12 residues. Germline lookup yields CDR1 LNHDA and CDR2 SQIVND (reference sequence). CDR3 residues: CASSIAGNEQFF. The CDR3 DNA sequence: TGTGCCAGTAGTATAGCGGGGAATGAGCAGTTCTTC. Combining the CDR3 with reference TRBV19 and TRBJ2-1 gives the whole variable domain DGGITQSPKYLFRKEGQNVTLSCEQNLNHDAMYWYRQDPGQGLRLIYYSQIVNDFQKGDIAEGYSVSREKKESFPLTVTSAQKNPTAFYLCASSIAGNEQFFGPGTRLTVL.

V and J are TRBV5-4 and TRBJ2-5; TRBD1 aligns across 8 bases. The V gene end was trimmed by 2 bases and the J gene end by 5 bases; junction bases not matched to a gene: 5. Germline CDR1 reads SGHNT; CDR2 reads YYREEE (reference sequence). The CDR3 totals 14 residues. The CDR3 DNA reads as TGTGCCAGCAGCTTTCAGGGGGCTAGGGAGACCCAGTACTTC. The encoded protein is CASSFQGARETQYF.

A few counts support this clone. This chain joins TRBV15 and TRBJ2-5; the match to TRBD2 covers 13 bases. The CDR3 contains 18 residues. Germline loops: CDR1 LNHNV, CDR2 YYDKDF (reference sequence). V lost 2 bases and J lost 7; bases outside the gene matches: 13. The CDR3 bases are TGTGCCACCAGCAGATCCGGGACTAGCGGGACCTTACGGGGGACCCAGTACTTC. Its protein is CATSRSGTSGTLRGTQYF.

The chain employs TRBV2 and TRBJ1-5, with 10 bases fitting TRBD1. Per the germline V gene, CDR1 is SNHLY and CDR2 is FYNNEI. This CDR3 contains 18 residues. The V segment lost 1 base and the J segment 5 bases; nucleotides outside the gene matches: 11. CDR3: CASSEGTGGFFGHQPQHF. CDR3 coding DNA: TGTGCCAGCAGTGAAGGGACAGGGGGATTTTTTGGGCATCAGCCCCAGCATTTT. Full variable domain (rest looked up from reference TRBV2 and TRBJ1-5): EPEVTQTPSHQVTQMGQEVILRCVPISNHLYFYWYRQILGQKVEFLVSFYNNEISEKSEIFDDQFSVERPDGSNFTLKIRSTKLEDSAMYFCASSEGTGGFFGHQPQHFGDGTRLSIL.

This clone has only one observation. This chain joins TRBV7-6 and TRBJ1-4; 10 bases align to TRBD1. V was pared by 5 bases and J by 5 bases, with 5 bases of the junction left unmatched. Germline values: CDR1 SGHVS, CDR2 FNYEAQ. CDR3 length: 15 amino acids. CDR3 DNA sequence: TGTGCCAGCAGCACAGGACAGGGGGGCAATGAAAAACTGTTTTTT. Protein: CASSTGQGGNEKLFF.

This clone came up once. This chain joins TRBV9 and TRBJ2-1, with 8 nucleotides matching TRBD2. Germline-derived CDR1 and CDR2 are SGDLS and YYNGEE. Trimming at V came to 1 base and at J to 9 bases, leaving 12 bases not matched to a gene. The CDR3 has 16 residues. CDR3 sequence (DNA): TGTGCCAGCAGCGTAAATAGTGGAGCGGGAGAGGGTGAGCAGTTCTTC. Translating gives CASSVNSGAGEGEQFF.